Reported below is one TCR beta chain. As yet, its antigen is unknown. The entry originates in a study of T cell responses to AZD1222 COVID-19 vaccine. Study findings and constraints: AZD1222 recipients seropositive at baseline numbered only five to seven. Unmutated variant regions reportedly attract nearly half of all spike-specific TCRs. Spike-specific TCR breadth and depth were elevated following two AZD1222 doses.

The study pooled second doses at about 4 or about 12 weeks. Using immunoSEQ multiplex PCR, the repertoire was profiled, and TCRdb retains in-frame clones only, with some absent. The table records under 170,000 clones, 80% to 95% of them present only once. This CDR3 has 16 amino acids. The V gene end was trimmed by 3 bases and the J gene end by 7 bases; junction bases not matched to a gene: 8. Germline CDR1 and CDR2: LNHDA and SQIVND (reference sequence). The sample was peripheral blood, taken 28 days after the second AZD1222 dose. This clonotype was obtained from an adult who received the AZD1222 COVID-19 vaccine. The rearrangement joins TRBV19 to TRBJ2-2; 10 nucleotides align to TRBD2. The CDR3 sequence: CASSIRLAGEGGELFF. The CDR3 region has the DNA TGTGCCAGTAGTATCCGACTAGCGGGCGAGGGCGGGGAGCTGTTTTTT.